This T cell receptor beta chain came from a study of blood T cell repertoires in COVID-19. Produced via immunoSEQ multiplex PCR; TCRdb's table is partial and in-frame only. Among 110,000 or so clones listed, over 70% were seen once. The CDR3 length is 14 residues. Germline V CDR1 and CDR2: LGHDT, YNNKEL (reference sequence). The germline V and J ends were trimmed by 1 base and 4 bases, with 10 bases remaining between them. The chain links TRBV3-1 (or the pseudogene TRBV3-2) to TRBJ1-1; D unresolved. The TCR sequence derives from a woman between 50 and 59 years old with acute or convalescent COVID-19. The sample taken for sequencing was peripheral blood. DNA of the CDR3: TGTGCCAGCAGCCAAGTTCAGGCCCTCACTGAAGCTTTCTTT. Protein product: CASSQVQALTEAFF.